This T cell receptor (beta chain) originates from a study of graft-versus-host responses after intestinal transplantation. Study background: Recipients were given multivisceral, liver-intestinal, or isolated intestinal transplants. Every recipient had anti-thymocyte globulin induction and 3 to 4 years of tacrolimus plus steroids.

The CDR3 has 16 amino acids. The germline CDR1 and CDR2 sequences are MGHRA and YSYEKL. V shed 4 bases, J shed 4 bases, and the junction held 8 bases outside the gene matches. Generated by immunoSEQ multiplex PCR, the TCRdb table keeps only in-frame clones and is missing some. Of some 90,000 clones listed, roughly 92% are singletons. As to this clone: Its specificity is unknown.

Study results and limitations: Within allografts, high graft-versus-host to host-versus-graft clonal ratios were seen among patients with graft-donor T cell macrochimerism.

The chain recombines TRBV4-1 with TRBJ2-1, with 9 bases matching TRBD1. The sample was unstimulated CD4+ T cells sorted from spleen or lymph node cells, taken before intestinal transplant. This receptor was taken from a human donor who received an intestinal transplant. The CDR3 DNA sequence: TGCGCCAGCAGCCGAGGCACCGGGACAGGGTACAATGAGCAGTTCTTC. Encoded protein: CASSRGTGTGYNEQFF.